Reported below is one T cell receptor (beta chain). Its antigen is unknown. A sample-barcoded 5' primer and a J-beta primer mix were used in a second PCR of roughly 6 to 11 cycles. Every cDNA molecule carried a tag from a template-switch adaptor bearing 12 random nucleotides. From each sample, at least 3 million paired-end reads containing CDR3 were obtained. TCRdb ran MiXCR on the 5' RACE reads and lists one entry per CDR3 protein. Here the sample spans around 650,000 distinct CDR3 sequences, roughly 30% being singletons. This entry comes from a study of blood T cells in healthy people across ages. Broader study findings: The unsorted PBMCs prevented any conclusive comparison of naive versus antigen-experienced cells.

Sequenced input: blood. This TCR was sampled from a woman over 75 in good health.

The CDR3: CASSAPGQGMIGQYF. The CDR3 bases are TGTGCCAGCAGCGCGCCGGGACAGGGGATGATCGGGCAGTATTTT. The rearrangement uses TRBV11-2 and TRBJ2-3; TRBD1 aligns across 10 bases. The CDR3 has 15 residues. Germline loops: CDR1 SGHAT, CDR2 FQNNGV. V lost 5 bases and J lost 11; bases outside the gene matches: 13. Combining the CDR3 with reference TRBV11-2 and TRBJ2-3 gives the whole variable domain EAGVAQSPRYKIIEKRQSVAFWCNPISGHATLYWYQQILGQGPKLLIQFQNNGVVDDSQLPKDRFSAERLKGVDSTLKIQPAKLEDSAVYLCASSAPGQGMIGQYFGPGTRLTVL.